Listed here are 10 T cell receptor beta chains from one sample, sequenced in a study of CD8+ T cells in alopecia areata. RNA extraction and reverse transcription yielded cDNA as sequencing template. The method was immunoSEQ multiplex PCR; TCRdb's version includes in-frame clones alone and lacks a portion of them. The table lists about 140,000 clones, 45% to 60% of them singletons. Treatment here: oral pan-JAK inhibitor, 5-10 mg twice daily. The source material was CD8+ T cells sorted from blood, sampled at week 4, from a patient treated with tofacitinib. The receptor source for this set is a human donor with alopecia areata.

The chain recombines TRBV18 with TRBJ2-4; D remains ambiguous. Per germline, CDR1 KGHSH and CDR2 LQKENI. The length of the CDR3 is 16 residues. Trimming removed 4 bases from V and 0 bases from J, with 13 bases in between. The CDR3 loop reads CASSQSPPLAKNIQYF. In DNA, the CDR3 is TGTGCCAGCTCACAGAGTCCCCCCTTAGCCAAAAACATTCAGTACTTC.

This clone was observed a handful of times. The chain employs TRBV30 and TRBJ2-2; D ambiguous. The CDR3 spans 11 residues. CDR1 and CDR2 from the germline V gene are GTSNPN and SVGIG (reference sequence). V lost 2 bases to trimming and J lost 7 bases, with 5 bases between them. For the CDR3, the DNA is TGTGCCTGGAGTATCGTCGGGGAGCTGTTTTTT. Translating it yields CAWSIVGELFF.

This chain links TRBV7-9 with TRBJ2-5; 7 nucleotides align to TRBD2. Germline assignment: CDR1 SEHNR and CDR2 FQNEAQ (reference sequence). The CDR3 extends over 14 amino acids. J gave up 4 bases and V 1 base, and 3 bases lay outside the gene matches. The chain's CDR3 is CASSLGERGETQYF. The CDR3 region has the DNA TGTGCCAGCAGCTTAGGAGAGCGGGGAGAGACCCAGTACTTC.

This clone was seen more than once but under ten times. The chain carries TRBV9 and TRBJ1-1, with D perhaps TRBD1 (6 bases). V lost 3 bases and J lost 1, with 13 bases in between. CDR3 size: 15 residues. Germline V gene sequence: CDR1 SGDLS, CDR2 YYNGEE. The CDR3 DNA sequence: TGTGCCAGCAGCGATAGGACAGCCGAGAACACTGAAGCTTTCTTT. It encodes CASSDRTAENTEAFF.

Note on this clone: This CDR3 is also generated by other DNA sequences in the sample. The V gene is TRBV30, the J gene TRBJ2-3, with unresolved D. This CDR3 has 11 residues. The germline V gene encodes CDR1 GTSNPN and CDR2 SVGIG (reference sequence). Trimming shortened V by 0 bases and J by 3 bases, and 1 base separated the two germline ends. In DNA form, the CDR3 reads TGTGCCTGGAGTGTAACAGATACGCAGTATTTT. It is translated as CAWSVTDTQYF.

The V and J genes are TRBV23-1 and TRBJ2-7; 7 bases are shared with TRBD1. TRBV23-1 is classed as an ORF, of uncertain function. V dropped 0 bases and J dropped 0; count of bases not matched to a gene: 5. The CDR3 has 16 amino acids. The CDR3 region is CASSQSGDRSSYEQYF. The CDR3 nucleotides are TGCGCCAGCAGTCAATCCGGGGACAGAAGCTCCTACGAGCAGTACTTC.

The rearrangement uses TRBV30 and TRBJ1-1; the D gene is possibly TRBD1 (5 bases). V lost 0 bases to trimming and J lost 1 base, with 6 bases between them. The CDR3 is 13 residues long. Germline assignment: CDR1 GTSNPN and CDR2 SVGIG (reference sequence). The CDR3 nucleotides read TGTGCCTGGAGTGTAGGGGCGAACACTGAAGCTTTCTTT. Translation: CAWSVGANTEAFF.

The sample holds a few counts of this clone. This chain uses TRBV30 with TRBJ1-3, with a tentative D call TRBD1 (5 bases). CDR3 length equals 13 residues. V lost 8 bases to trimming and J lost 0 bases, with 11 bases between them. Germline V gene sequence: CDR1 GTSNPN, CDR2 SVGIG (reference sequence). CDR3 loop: CALQGISGNTIYF. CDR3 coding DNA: TGTGCCCTCCAGGGTATCTCTGGAAACACCATATATTTT.

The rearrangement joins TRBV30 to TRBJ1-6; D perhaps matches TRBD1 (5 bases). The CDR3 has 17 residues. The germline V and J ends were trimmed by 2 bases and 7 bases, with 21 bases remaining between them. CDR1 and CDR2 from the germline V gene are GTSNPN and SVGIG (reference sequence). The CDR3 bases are TGTGCCTGGAGTACAGATTCACCGGGACCAACAAATTCACCCCTCCACTTT. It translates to CAWSTDSPGPTNSPLHF.

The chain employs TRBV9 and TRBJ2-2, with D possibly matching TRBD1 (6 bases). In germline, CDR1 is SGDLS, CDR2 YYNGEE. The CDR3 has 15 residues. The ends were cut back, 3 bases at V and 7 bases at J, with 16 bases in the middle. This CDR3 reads CASSAEQGWVGELFF. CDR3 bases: TGTGCCAGCAGCGCGGAACAGGGTTGGGTCGGGGAGCTGTTTTTT.